The source of this T cell receptor (beta chain) is a study of T-cell reconstitution after alpha-beta-depleted transplantation in children. The study's findings and limits: There were reportedly several hundred expanded graft clones from which alpha-beta T cells came about two months after transplant. There were some patients whose high TCRbeta diversity at day 60 came from surviving recipient T cells and thymic progenitors.

As for this clonotype: Its antigen remains unknown. At one boundary the junction diverges from the germline segment, which might be a read error.

Preparation of the TCRbeta library was carried out with unique molecular identifiers. TCRdb fed the PCR reads into MiXCR, producing one record per CDR3 protein. Of 670,000 or so distinct CDR3 sequences in the sample, 10% to 15% are singletons; the top ten hold 0.79%. Germline CDR1 and CDR2: DFQATT and SNEGSKA (reference sequence). CDR3 length: 14 residues. The rearrangement joins TRBV20-1 to TRBJ2-3, with 10 bases matching TRBD1. The sequence was collected from a girl aged 2 to 9 with congenital amegakaryocytic thrombocytopenia, due to receive a stem cell transplant. The sequences come from PBMCs, collected before TCRalphabeta/CD19-depleted stem cell transplant. CDR3 residues: CSAARDRGTNTQYF. Here the CDR3 DNA reads TGCAGTGCTGCCCGGGACAGGGGCACAAATACGCAGTATTTT.